This paragraph covers one T cell receptor beta chain sequence. The data were obtained in a study of blood T cell repertoires in COVID-19. In the authors' workflow: Estimation of nucleated cell counts was performed using reference gene primer amplification. Here immunoSEQ multiplex PCR was the method, and the copy in TCRdb shows in-frame clones only, minus some. V and J calls plus clone size are reproduced from that table; the DNA served to infer D and trimming. The repertoire holds 300,000 to 400,000 clones, with about 90% as singletons. This study enrolled people aged roughly 18 to 89 from about two dozen US geographic areas. The CDR3 is 14 residues long. J was trimmed by 4 bases and V by 5 bases; bases with no gene match: 7. Germline V lookup: CDR1 SGHTA, CDR2 FQGNSA.

This clonotype was sampled from a woman aged 30 to 39 who had recovered from COVID-19. The rearrangement uses TRBV7-2 and TRBJ1-2; 7 nucleotides line up with TRBD1. Sequencing input: PBMCs or T cells enriched from blood (not recorded which). CDR3 region: CASSPRQGAYGYTF. CDR3 nucleotides: TGTGCCAGCAGCCCGAGACAGGGCGCCTATGGCTACACCTTC.